Listed below are T cell receptor beta chains from one sample, sequenced in a study of T cells in localized non-small cell lung cancer. The method was immunoSEQ multiplex PCR; TCRdb's version includes in-frame clones alone and lacks a portion of them. In the table there are tens of thousands of clones, roughly nine tenths of which are singletons. The sequenced sample was peripheral blood, obtained before any cancer treatment. Receptors originate from a woman aged 40-70 years with stage I lung adenocarcinoma. Each CDR3 is given with its conserved first and last residue. A D gene is named only where the DNA matches it firmly. Not every row has a clone size; where given, it reads once, few, many or a size class.

clone size: NA; V gene: TRBV5-1; D gene: NA; J gene: TRBJ2-7; CDR3 protein: CASSREGRTYEQYF; CDR3 DNA: TGCGCCAGCAGCCGTGAGGGACGGACCTACGAGCAGTACTTC
clone size: NA; V gene: TRBV5-6; D gene: NA; J gene: TRBJ1-5; CDR3 protein: CASSLRAATRQPQHF; CDR3 DNA: TGTGCCAGCAGCTTGAGGGCTGCCACGCGGCAGCCCCAGCATTTT
clone size: NA; V gene: TRBV5-4; D gene: TRBD2; J gene: TRBJ2-7; CDR3 protein: CASSFMGTSKLEQYF; CDR3 DNA: TGTGCCAGCAGCTTTATGGGGACTAGTAAATTGGAGCAGTACTTC
clone size: NA; V gene: TRBV7-9; D gene: NA; J gene: TRBJ1-5; CDR3 protein: CASSLSGGQPQHF; CDR3 DNA: TGTGCCAGCAGCTTAAGTGGGGGTCAGCCCCAGCATTTT
clone size: NA; V gene: TRBV28; D gene: NA; J gene: TRBJ1-3; CDR3 protein: CATTHKIEGNTIYF; CDR3 DNA: TGTGCCACCACACACAAAATCGAAGGAAACACCATATATTTT
clone size: NA; V gene: TRBV5-1; D gene: NA; J gene: TRBJ1-2; CDR3 protein: CASSLYGTSNYGYTF; CDR3 DNA: TGCGCCAGCAGCTTGTATGGGACATCTAACTATGGCTACACCTTC
clone size: NA; V gene: TRBV18; D gene: NA; J gene: TRBJ1-5; CDR3 protein: CASSRQVNQPQHF; CDR3 DNA: TGTGCCAGCTCACGACAGGTTAATCAGCCCCAGCATTTT
clone size: NA; V gene: TRBV19; D gene: NA; J gene: TRBJ2-2; CDR3 protein: CASSTGSANTGELFF; CDR3 DNA: TGTGCCAGTAGCACAGGGTCGGCGAACACCGGGGAGCTGTTTTTT
clone size: NA; V gene: TRBV4-1; D gene: TRBD1; J gene: TRBJ1-6; CDR3 protein: CASSHGDRASYNSPLHF; CDR3 DNA: TGCGCCAGCAGCCATGGGGACAGGGCCTCCTATAATTCACCCCTCCACTTT
clone size: NA; V gene: TRBV11-3; D gene: NA; J gene: TRBJ2-3; CDR3 protein: CASSLRGGIADTQYF; CDR3 DNA: TGTGCCAGCAGCTTAAGAGGGGGTATAGCAGATACGCAGTATTTT
clone size: NA; V gene: TRBV7-2; D gene: TRBD1; J gene: TRBJ1-3; CDR3 protein: CASSLGGQNSGNTIYF; CDR3 DNA: TGTGCCAGCAGCTTAGGGGGACAGAACTCTGGAAACACCATATATTTT
clone size: few; V gene: TRBV4-1; D gene: NA; J gene: TRBJ1-5; CDR3 protein: CASSQVRDSNQPQHF; CDR3 DNA: TGCGCCAGCAGCCAAGTCAGGGATAGCAATCAGCCCCAGCATTTT
clone size: NA; V gene: TRBV30; D gene: NA; J gene: TRBJ1-1; CDR3 protein: CAWSNSKNTEAFF; CDR3 DNA: TGTGCCTGGAGTAACAGCAAGAACACTGAAGCTTTCTTT
clone size: once; V gene: TRBV7-2; D gene: NA; J gene: TRBJ2-7; CDR3 protein: CASSPGQHSYEQYF; CDR3 DNA: TGTGCCAGCAGCCCTGGCCAACATTCCTACGAGCAGTACTTC
clone size: NA; V gene: TRBV7-8; D gene: NA; J gene: TRBJ1-2; CDR3 protein: CASSLDRQKYGYTF; CDR3 DNA: TGTGCCAGCAGCTTAGATCGACAGAAGTATGGCTACACCTTC
clone size: NA; V gene: TRBV27; D gene: NA; J gene: TRBJ2-7; CDR3 protein: CASSSYQTRLSGSEQYF; CDR3 DNA: TGTGCCAGCAGTTCCTATCAAACCCGACTGTCAGGCTCCGAGCAGTACTTC
clone size: NA; V gene: TRBV11-3; D gene: NA; J gene: TRBJ2-7; CDR3 protein: CASSPRTSAYEQYF; CDR3 DNA: TGTGCCAGCAGCCCAAGGACCTCCGCCTACGAGCAGTACTTC
clone size: NA; V gene: TRBV2; D gene: TRBD1; J gene: TRBJ2-5; CDR3 protein: CAGRQGTRQETQYF; CDR3 DNA: TGTGCCGGTCGACAGGGGACGAGACAAGAGACCCAGTACTTC
clone size: NA; V gene: TRBV7-2; D gene: TRBD1; J gene: TRBJ2-3; CDR3 protein: CASSRTKQGVRYF; CDR3 DNA: TGTGCCAGCAGCCGAACAAAACAGGGGGTTAGGTATTTT
clone size: NA; V gene: TRBV30; D gene: NA; J gene: TRBJ1-5; CDR3 protein: CAWSEVPDQPQHF; CDR3 DNA: TGTGCCTGGAGTGAGGTACCGGATCAGCCCCAGCATTTT
clone size: NA; V gene: TRBV7-2; D gene: TRBD1; J gene: TRBJ2-5; CDR3 protein: CASSPQTGGETQYF; CDR3 DNA: TGTGCCAGCAGCCCCCAGACAGGGGGTGAGACCCAGTACTTC
clone size: NA; V gene: TRBV7-2; D gene: TRBD1; J gene: TRBJ1-1; CDR3 protein: CASSITGTGLLNTEAFF; CDR3 DNA: TGTGCCAGCAGCATAACCGGGACAGGTCTGCTTAACACTGAAGCTTTCTTT
clone size: NA; V gene: TRBV19; D gene: NA; J gene: TRBJ1-2; CDR3 protein: CASSIGPGLSDGYTF; CDR3 DNA: TGTGCCAGTAGTATTGGTCCAGGGTTAAGTGATGGCTACACCTTC
clone size: NA; V gene: TRBV4-3; D gene: NA; J gene: TRBJ1-3; CDR3 protein: CASSQVPGSGNTIYF; CDR3 DNA: TGCGCCAGCAGCCAAGTCCCCGGGTCGGGAAACACCATATATTTT
clone size: few; V gene: TRBV7-5; D gene: NA; J gene: TRBJ1-1; CDR3 protein: CVRSPRTGGAGGTEAFF; CDR3 DNA: TGTGTCAGAAGCCCAAGGACAGGGGGCGCGGGTGGCACTGAAGCTTTCTTT
clone size: NA; V gene: TRBV6-1; D gene: NA; J gene: TRBJ2-1; CDR3 protein: CASSGGEYNEQFF; CDR3 DNA: TGTGCCAGCAGTGGCGGGGAATACAATGAGCAGTTCTTC
clone size: NA; V gene: TRBV6-6; D gene: NA; J gene: TRBJ1-2; CDR3 protein: CASSYSRVDYGYTF; CDR3 DNA: TGTGCCAGCAGTTACTCCAGGGTCGACTATGGCTACACCTTC
clone size: once; V gene: TRBV4-1; D gene: TRBD2; J gene: TRBJ2-2; CDR3 protein: CASSQPVRGGLTGELFF; CDR3 DNA: TGCGCCAGCAGCCAACCCGTGCGGGGGGGCCTCACCGGGGAGCTGTTTTTT